The 15 T cell receptor beta chains below all came from one sample that was sequenced in a study of cytomegalovirus exposure and HLA in healthy donors. In the PCR, 60 Vbeta and 13 Jbeta primers were used. Measured with immunoSEQ multiplex PCR; TCRdb has only the in-frame clones, and not every one. The table for this sample gives roughly 34,000 clones. The sample taken for sequencing was PBMCs. The receptors were gathered from a man aged 35 to 55 in good health and CMV-seronegative.

The CDR3 coding sequence is TGTGCCAGAAGCAAACTCCTCAGGGGTGTCCCTGAAGCTTTCTTT. It yields the protein CARSKLLRGVPEAFF. The chain recombines TRBV5-3 with TRBJ1-1; maybe TRBD1 (6 bases). TRBV5-3 is an open reading frame, and its role is uncertain. Trimming took off 4 bases at V and 6 bases at J, with 19 bases between the two ends. The CDR3 is 15 residues long.

J is TRBJ2-5 and V is TRBV11-2, with a weak D call TRBD1 (5 bases). Germline V gene sequence: CDR1 SGHAT, CDR2 FQNNGV. CDR3 size: 14 residues. Deletions cut 5 bases from V and 1 base from J, with 11 bases between. The CDR3 here is CASSPDSAQETQYF. CDR3 DNA: TGTGCCAGCAGCCCTGACAGTGCCCAAGAGACCCAGTACTTC.

The rearrangement links TRBV7-2 to TRBJ2-5; 8 bases fit TRBD2. Trimming at V came to 5 bases and at J to 2 bases, leaving 7 bases not matched to a gene. Germline CDR1 and CDR2: SGHTA and FQGNSA. This CDR3 comprises 15 residues. DNA of the CDR3: TGTGCCAGCAGCGGGGGCTTAGCGGGACAAGAGACCCAGTACTTC. Its translation: CASSGGLAGQETQYF.

The chain has TRBV27 and TRBJ1-1, with TRBD1 as a possible D gene (5 bases). This CDR3 contains 14 residues. CDR1 is MNHEY and CDR2 is SMNVEV in the germline V gene (reference sequence). Trimming removed 2 bases from V and 8 bases from J, with 15 bases in between. CDR3 sequence: CASSLHPGKAEAFF. The CDR3 DNA reads TGTGCCAGCAGTTTACACCCAGGGAAGGCGGAAGCTTTCTTT.

This chain joins TRBV28 and TRBJ1-1; D unresolved. This CDR3 comprises 11 residues. V shed 7 bases and J shed 6 bases, with 9 bases lying between them. CDR1 is MDHEN and CDR2 is SYDVKM in the germline V gene. For the CDR3, the DNA is TGTGCCAGCATGAGGGAAGCTGAAGCTTTCTTT. As protein: CASMREAEAFF.

The chain recombines TRBV30 with TRBJ1-1; the D gene is possibly TRBD1 (5 bases). The V gene's germline CDR1 is GTSNPN and CDR2 SVGIG (reference sequence). This CDR3 region has 14 residues. V lost 4 bases, J lost 2 bases, and 14 bases lay in between. CDR3 sequence: CAWNSFGGNTEAFF. Here the CDR3 DNA reads TGTGCCTGGAATAGTTTCGGGGGAAACACTGAAGCTTTCTTT.

The chain carries TRBV5-1 and TRBJ2-7; D remains unclear. The germline V and J ends were trimmed by 0 bases and 2 bases, with 9 bases remaining between them. The CDR3 has 14 amino acids. Germline V gene sequence: CDR1 SGHRS, CDR2 YFSETQ. DNA for the CDR3: TGCGCCAGCAGCTTGGCCGTAAATACCTACGAGCAGTACTTC. Encoded protein: CASSLAVNTYEQYF. Together with reference TRBV5-1 and TRBJ2-7, the CDR3 gives the full variable domain: KAGVTQTPRYLIKTRGQQVTLSCSPISGHRSVSWYQQTPGQGLQFLFEYFSETQRNKGNFPGRFSGRQFSNSRSEMNVSTLELGDSALYLCASSLAVNTYEQYFGPGTRLTVT.

The chain recombines TRBV18 with TRBJ2-3; D gene ambiguous. The CDR3 spans 15 residues. CDR1 and CDR2 (germline): KGHSH, LQKENI. V was trimmed by 4 bases and J by 5 bases, leaving 16 bases between them. The CDR3 is CASSLNVQDRDTQYF. The CDR3 DNA reads as TGTGCCAGCTCACTCAACGTGCAGGATAGAGATACGCAGTATTTT. The complete variable domain, with remaining parts taken from reference TRBV18 and TRBJ2-3, reads NAGVMQNPRHLVRRRGQEARLRCSPMKGHSHVYWYRQLPEEGLKFMVYLQKENIIDESGMPKERFSAEFPKEGPSILRIQQVVRGDSAAYFCASSLNVQDRDTQYFGPGTRLTVL.

The chain employs TRBV30 and TRBJ1-2, with 9 nucleotides matching TRBD1. The CDR3 contains 15 residues. Germline values: CDR1 GTSNPN, CDR2 SVGIG (reference sequence). J lost 4 bases, V lost 1 base, and 7 bases had no gene match. DNA of the CDR3: TGTGCCTGGAGTGATCACCCGACAGGGGGCTATGGCTACACCTTC. This gives the protein CAWSDHPTGGYGYTF. The entire variable domain, with the rest obtained from reference TRBV30 and TRBJ1-2, is as follows: SQTIHQWPATLVQPVGSPLSLECTVEGTSNPNLYWYRQAAGRGLQLLFYSVGIGQISSEVPQNLSASRPQDRQFILSSKKLLLSDSGFYLCAWSDHPTGGYGYTFGSGTRLTVV.

The chain couples TRBV19 to TRBJ2-7; 11 bases line up with TRBD2. Per the germline V gene, CDR1 is LNHDA and CDR2 is SQIVND (reference sequence). CDR3 length: 18 residues. The trim removed 1 base at V and 5 bases at J, leaving 13 bases unmatched. The CDR3 coding sequence is TGTGCCAGTAGTATAGGGTTGGGGCTAGCGGGAGGACGGGACGAGCAGTACTTC. Translation gives CASSIGLGLAGGRDEQYF.

This chain uses TRBV9 with TRBJ2-4, with TRBD1 matching over 9 bases. Germline CDR1 reads SGDLS; CDR2 reads YYNGEE. This CDR3 has 16 amino acids. V lost 2 bases to trimming and J lost 6 bases; unmatched junction nucleotides: 9. The CDR3 protein is CASSVEPTGQGNIQYF. In DNA form, the CDR3 reads TGTGCCAGCAGCGTCGAACCAACGGGACAGGGAAACATTCAGTACTTC.

J is TRBJ1-2 and V is TRBV30, with D unclear. Germline V CDR1 and CDR2: GTSNPN, SVGIG (reference sequence). Trimming removed 0 bases at V and 0 bases at J, with 11 bases between. The CDR3 extends over 15 amino acids. CDR3 DNA: TGTGCCTGGAGTGTACGTCGAGCCCCTAACTATGGCTACACCTTC. It is translated as CAWSVRRAPNYGYTF. The full variable domain, completed using reference TRBV30 and TRBJ1-2, is SQTIHQWPATLVQPVGSPLSLECTVEGTSNPNLYWYRQAAGRGLQLLFYSVGIGQISSEVPQNLSASRPQDRQFILSSKKLLLSDSGFYLCAWSVRRAPNYGYTFGSGTRLTVV.

The genes are TRBV5-1 and TRBJ2-5; 14 bases fit TRBD2. Germline CDR1 reads SGHRS; CDR2 reads YFSETQ. This CDR3 comprises 15 residues. With V trimmed by 3 bases and J by 5 bases, 3 bases remained unmatched. The CDR3 DNA sequence: TGCGCCAGCAGCTCCGGGACTAGCGGGAGCGAGACCCAGTACTTC. Its translation: CASSSGTSGSETQYF.

The rearrangement uses TRBV18 and TRBJ2-5; 7 bases map to TRBD1. The germline V gene encodes CDR1 KGHSH and CDR2 LQKENI. The length of the CDR3 is 15 residues. Trimming removed 0 bases from V and 4 bases from J; junction bases left unmatched: 5. The CDR3 nucleotides are TGTGCCAGCTCACCACCGTCAACAGGGGTAGAGACCCAGTACTTC. As protein: CASSPPSTGVETQYF.

The gene calls are TRBV4-2 and TRBJ2-3; unclear D gene. The germline V gene encodes CDR1 LGHNA and CDR2 YNFKEQ. Trimming took 2 bases from V and 1 from J, leaving 7 bases between them. There are 14 residues in the CDR3. The CDR3, as DNA: TGTGCCAGCAGCCAAACTGAAGGCACAGATACGCAGTATTTT. Encoded protein: CASSQTEGTDTQYF.